These T cell receptor beta chains were read from a single sample in a study of blood T cell repertoires in COVID-19. Method: immunoSEQ multiplex PCR; TCRdb's copy keeps in-frame clones and lacks some. The sample includes a few hundred thousand clones, around 87% seen only once; the top ten take 1%. The specimen was peripheral blood. These receptor sequences come from a man aged 50-59 years with active or convalescent COVID-19. Each CDR3 is given with its conserved first and last residue. D genes are given only for firm matches. Size values are once, few and many counts, or a class for expanded clones, and some rows have none.

j_gene: TRBJ2-6; d_gene: NA; abundance: NA; v_gene: TRBV6-5; CDR3nt: TGTGCCAGCAGTCTTCTGGGGCCTGGGGCCAACGTCCTGACTTTC; CDR3aa: CASSLLGPGANVLTF
j_gene: TRBJ1-1; d_gene: TRBD1; abundance: NA; v_gene: TRBV5-6; CDR3nt: TGTGCCAGCAGCTTGGTTGGACAGGAGAACACTGAAGCTTTCTTT; CDR3aa: CASSLVGQENTEAFF
j_gene: TRBJ2-2; d_gene: TRBD1; abundance: NA; v_gene: TRBV6-1; CDR3nt: TGTGCCAGCAGTGCCCTAGAGGGGGCCCACCCCGGGGAGCTGTTTTTT; CDR3aa: CASSALEGAHPGELFF
j_gene: TRBJ2-7; d_gene: TRBD1; abundance: NA; v_gene: TRBV3-1/TRBV3-2; CDR3nt: TGTGCCAGCAGAGAACCAGGGGGCGAGCAGTACTTC; CDR3aa: CASREPGGEQYF
j_gene: TRBJ1-1; d_gene: NA; abundance: NA; v_gene: TRBV27; CDR3nt: TGTGCCAGCAGACCCTTACTCCCAGGCACTGAAGCTTTCTTT; CDR3aa: CASRPLLPGTEAFF
j_gene: TRBJ1-5; d_gene: NA; abundance: NA; v_gene: TRBV7-2; CDR3nt: TGTGCCAGCAGCTTAATAAATGATCAGCCCCAGCATTTT; CDR3aa: CASSLINDQPQHF
j_gene: TRBJ1-5; d_gene: NA; abundance: NA; v_gene: TRBV19; CDR3nt: TGTGCCAGTAGTATACCCTCCGGCGGGCGGTTCGATCAGCCCCAGCATTTT; CDR3aa: CASSIPSGGRFDQPQHF
j_gene: TRBJ1-1; d_gene: NA; abundance: NA; v_gene: TRBV3-1/TRBV3-2; CDR3nt: TGTGCCAGCAGGCTACGGGAGACTAACACTGAAGCTTTCTTT; CDR3aa: CASRLRETNTEAFF
j_gene: TRBJ2-5; d_gene: NA; abundance: NA; v_gene: TRBV28; CDR3nt: TGTGCCAGCAGTTTAGTTAGCGGGACAGATCCCTCTGGGGCCCAGTACTTC; CDR3aa: CASSLVSGTDPSGAQYF
j_gene: TRBJ1-1; d_gene: NA; abundance: NA; v_gene: TRBV5-1; CDR3nt: TGCGCCAGCAGCTTGGCGTCAGGGGATATGAACACTGAAGCTTTCTTT; CDR3aa: CASSLASGDMNTEAFF
j_gene: TRBJ2-1; d_gene: NA; abundance: NA; v_gene: TRBV5-1; CDR3nt: TGCGCCAGCAGCTTGGAAGGGGCATCCTACAATGAGCAGTTCTTC; CDR3aa: CASSLEGASYNEQFF
j_gene: TRBJ1-3; d_gene: NA; abundance: NA; v_gene: TRBV9; CDR3nt: TGTGCCAGCAGCGTCTTGGCTTCTGGAAACACCATATATTTT; CDR3aa: CASSVLASGNTIYF
j_gene: TRBJ2-1; d_gene: NA; abundance: NA; v_gene: TRBV29-1; CDR3nt: TGCAGCGTCGCCCAGGGGTGGAAAGCCTCAGAGCAGTTCTTC; CDR3aa: CSVAQGWKASEQFF
j_gene: TRBJ2-7; d_gene: TRBD1; abundance: few; v_gene: TRBV19; CDR3nt: TGTGCCAGTAGTATACCGGGACAGGGGGCGCGTGAGCAGTACTTC; CDR3aa: CASSIPGQGAREQYF
j_gene: TRBJ1-6; d_gene: TRBD1; abundance: NA; v_gene: TRBV28; CDR3nt: TGTGCCAGCCTGATTCCGGGACAGAATTCACCCCTCCACTTT; CDR3aa: CASLIPGQNSPLHF
j_gene: TRBJ1-1; d_gene: NA; abundance: NA; v_gene: TRBV28; CDR3nt: TGTGCCAGCAGTTTAAGCGTCTTGAACACTGAAGCTTTCTTT; CDR3aa: CASSLSVLNTEAFF
j_gene: TRBJ1-2; d_gene: NA; abundance: NA; v_gene: TRBV7-9; CDR3nt: TGTGCCAGCAGCTTAACCGAAGGGGCCTTCGTTGGCTACACCTTC; CDR3aa: CASSLTEGAFVGYTF
j_gene: TRBJ2-2; d_gene: NA; abundance: NA; v_gene: TRBV5-1; CDR3nt: TGCGCCAGCAGCTTGGGCGGGGTGAACACCGGGGAGCTGTTTTTT; CDR3aa: CASSLGGVNTGELFF
j_gene: TRBJ2-2; d_gene: TRBD2; abundance: NA; v_gene: TRBV9; CDR3nt: TGTGCCAGCAGCGTTAGCGGGGGGGCCCCCCCGGGGGAGCTGTTTTTT; CDR3aa: CASSVSGGAPPGELFF
j_gene: TRBJ1-1; d_gene: NA; abundance: NA; v_gene: TRBV7-9; CDR3nt: TGTGCCAGCAGCTTAATGGGGCCGAGGAACACTGAAGCTTTCTTT; CDR3aa: CASSLMGPRNTEAFF
j_gene: TRBJ1-5; d_gene: NA; abundance: NA; v_gene: TRBV27; CDR3nt: TGTGCCAGCAGTTTAGTGCGACAGTACAATCAGCCCCAGCATTTT; CDR3aa: CASSLVRQYNQPQHF
j_gene: TRBJ2-3; d_gene: NA; abundance: once; v_gene: TRBV6-5; CDR3nt: TGTGCCAGCAGTTACAAGGGACTTCCCACAGATACGCAGTATTTT; CDR3aa: CASSYKGLPTDTQYF
j_gene: TRBJ1-2; d_gene: NA; abundance: NA; v_gene: TRBV4-1; CDR3nt: TGCGCCAGCAGCCAAGACTCGGGGGTCCCTGGCTACACCTTC; CDR3aa: CASSQDSGVPGYTF
j_gene: TRBJ1-3; d_gene: NA; abundance: NA; v_gene: TRBV29-1; CDR3nt: TGCAGCGCCGGGGGGCAGGGAGAAAACACCATATATTTT; CDR3aa: CSAGGQGENTIYF
j_gene: TRBJ1-2; d_gene: NA; abundance: NA; v_gene: TRBV5-6; CDR3nt: TGTGCCAGCAGCTTGGGACAGGACTATGGCTACACCTTC; CDR3aa: CASSLGQDYGYTF
j_gene: TRBJ2-1; d_gene: NA; abundance: NA; v_gene: TRBV25-1; CDR3nt: TGTGCCAGTCATCAGGGGTCCTACAATGAGCAGTTCTTC; CDR3aa: CASHQGSYNEQFF
j_gene: TRBJ2-7; d_gene: TRBD1; abundance: few; v_gene: TRBV3-1/TRBV3-2; CDR3nt: TGTGCCAGCGCAGGGTCCCGGGACAGGGACGAGCAGTACTTC; CDR3aa: CASAGSRDRDEQYF
j_gene: TRBJ1-2; d_gene: TRBD1; abundance: NA; v_gene: TRBV7-2; CDR3nt: TGTGCCAGCAGCTTTGGGTGGACAGGCAACTATGGCTACACCTTC; CDR3aa: CASSFGWTGNYGYTF
j_gene: TRBJ1-1; d_gene: NA; abundance: NA; v_gene: TRBV7-9; CDR3nt: TGTGCCAGCAGCTTAACAGGCATCCCTGAAGCTTTCTTT; CDR3aa: CASSLTGIPEAFF
j_gene: TRBJ1-2; d_gene: NA; abundance: NA; v_gene: TRBV24-1; CDR3nt: TGTGCCACCAGTGATTCTGACCAGATCGGGGTCGCTGGCTACACCTTC; CDR3aa: CATSDSDQIGVAGYTF
j_gene: TRBJ1-4; d_gene: TRBD1; abundance: NA; v_gene: TRBV7-9; CDR3nt: TGTGCCAGCAGCTCCGACAGGGCTGTGGGAGAAAAACTGTTTTTT; CDR3aa: CASSSDRAVGEKLFF
j_gene: TRBJ2-7; d_gene: TRBD1; abundance: NA; v_gene: TRBV6-5; CDR3nt: TGTGCCAGCAGCAGGGACAGGGGGGGAAACGAGCAGTACTTC; CDR3aa: CASSRDRGGNEQYF
j_gene: TRBJ2-5; d_gene: NA; abundance: NA; v_gene: TRBV7-9; CDR3nt: TGTGCCAGCAGCCACAGGGATTTTGAGACCCAGTACTTC; CDR3aa: CASSHRDFETQYF
j_gene: TRBJ2-7; d_gene: TRBD1; abundance: once; v_gene: TRBV7-8; CDR3nt: TGTGCCAGCAGCACAGGACAGGGTGTCCACGAGCAGTACTTC; CDR3aa: CASSTGQGVHEQYF
j_gene: TRBJ2-7; d_gene: TRBD2; abundance: NA; v_gene: TRBV7-8; CDR3nt: TGTGCCAGCAGCTTAGCAGGGACTAGCGGGAGATACGAGCAGTACTTC; CDR3aa: CASSLAGTSGRYEQYF
j_gene: TRBJ2-7; d_gene: NA; abundance: NA; v_gene: TRBV6-5; CDR3nt: TGTGCCAGCAGTTACTCAGGGACTTACTCCTACGAGCAGTACTTC; CDR3aa: CASSYSGTYSYEQYF
j_gene: TRBJ2-2; d_gene: NA; abundance: NA; v_gene: TRBV14; CDR3nt: TGTGCCAGCAGCCAAGTGTATGTCCCCGGGGAGCTGTTTTTT; CDR3aa: CASSQVYVPGELFF
j_gene: TRBJ2-2; d_gene: TRBD1; abundance: NA; v_gene: TRBV5-1; CDR3nt: TGCGCCAGCAGCTCCGGGACAGGGAACACCGGGGAGCTGTTTTTT; CDR3aa: CASSSGTGNTGELFF
j_gene: TRBJ2-3; d_gene: TRBD2; abundance: NA; v_gene: TRBV6-2/TRBV6-3; CDR3nt: TGTGCCAGCAGCACTAGCGGGACTAGCACAGATACGCAGTATTTT; CDR3aa: CASSTSGTSTDTQYF
j_gene: TRBJ1-1; d_gene: TRBD1; abundance: NA; v_gene: TRBV6-5; CDR3nt: TGTGCCAGCAGTTACAGGGGGCTGGGGACTGAAGCTTTCTTT; CDR3aa: CASSYRGLGTEAFF